These T cell receptor beta chains were read from a single sample in a study of identical twins. TCRdb redid the calling of the 5' RACE reads with MiXCR, one entry per CDR3 protein. The sample has around 470,000 distinct CDR3 sequences, 14% seen once; the top ten hold more than 0.5%. These data were likewise used in another study, on yellow fever vaccine responses in identical twins.

Input material: CD4+ T cells sorted from blood. These receptors came from a woman aged 18 to 35 in good health. Each CDR3 is given with its conserved first and last residue. A D gene is named only where the DNA matches it firmly. Expanded clones get a size class; other rows say once, few or many, or leave the size out.

size,J,D,V,length,CDR3,DNA
few,TRBJ2-1,NA,TRBV12-3/TRBV12-4,13,CASSPTPGAEQFF,TGTGCCAGCAGTCCGACCCCCGGGGCTGAGCAGTTCTTC
few,TRBJ1-1,NA,TRBV12-3/TRBV12-4,14,CASSLGPGGTEAFF,TGTGCCAGCAGCCTAGGGCCGGGGGGCACTGAAGCTTTCTTT
few,TRBJ2-7,NA,TRBV3-1,15,CASSQVRQVSYEQYF,TGTGCCAGCAGCCAAGTAAGACAGGTCTCCTACGAGCAGTACTTC
many,TRBJ1-5,NA,TRBV29-1,15,CSVGRGVDSNQPQHF,TGCAGCGTTGGAAGAGGTGTGGATAGCAATCAGCCCCAGCATTTT
many,TRBJ1-1,NA,TRBV11-2,13,CASSFQEATEAFF,TGTGCCAGCAGCTTTCAGGAAGCCACTGAAGCTTTCTTT
many,TRBJ2-3,TRBD1,TRBV9,16,CASSGPRDRGGDTQYF,TGTGCCAGCAGCGGCCCACGGGACAGGGGGGGAGATACGCAGTATTTT
many,TRBJ2-7,TRBD2,TRBV10-3,14,CAISEWGGSYEQYF,TGTGCCATCAGTGAGTGGGGGGGGTCCTACGAGCAGTACTTC
few,TRBJ2-1,TRBD1,TRBV24-1,16,CATSDPGQGAGNEQFF,TGTGCCACCAGTGATCCGGGACAGGGGGCAGGCAATGAGCAGTTCTTC
few,TRBJ2-7,NA,TRBV12-3/TRBV12-4,15,CASSLTGIGTSEQYF,TGTGCCAGCAGTTTGACAGGGATAGGGACTAGCGAGCAGTACTTC
few,TRBJ2-5,NA,TRBV20-1,13,CSASMTERETQYF,TGCAGTGCTAGTATGACTGAGAGAGAGACCCAGTACTTC
few,TRBJ1-4,NA,TRBV30,15,CAWRAAGNGNEKLFF,TGTGCCTGGAGGGCTGCGGGGAATGGAAATGAAAAACTGTTTTTT
few,TRBJ2-2,NA,TRBV4-3,14,CASSQASMTGELFF,TGCGCCAGCAGCCAGGCCTCTATGACCGGGGAGCTGTTTTTT
few,TRBJ2-3,NA,TRBV20-1,13,CSATSVYRGTQYF,TGCAGTGCTACTAGCGTTTACCGGGGAACGCAGTATTTT
NA,TRBJ2-3,NA,TRBV7-2,17,CASSTPGVTTSTDTQYF,TGTGCCAGCAGCACCCCAGGGGTGACAACTAGCACAGATACGCAGTATTTT
NA,TRBJ2-7,TRBD2,TRBV28,16,CATRVLISGSLYEQYF,TGTGCCACCAGAGTCCTGATTAGCGGGAGCCTCTACGAGCAGTACTTC
few,TRBJ2-5,TRBD1,TRBV20-1,14,CSARDQQGQETQYF,TGCAGTGCTAGAGATCAACAGGGGCAAGAGACCCAGTACTTC
NA,TRBJ2-1,TRBD2,TRBV5-1,17,CASSLETSGGSYNEQFF,TGCGCCAGCAGCTTGGAGACTAGCGGGGGGTCCTACAATGAGCAGTTCTTC
NA,TRBJ1-5,TRBD1,TRBV28,13,CASSPGGVQPQHF,TGTGCCAGCAGCCCAGGGGGCGTTCAGCCCCAGCATTTT
few,TRBJ2-7,NA,TRBV29-1,11,CSVEVYQEQYF,TGCAGCGTTGAAGTCTACCAAGAGCAGTACTTC
few,TRBJ2-5,NA,TRBV7-7,16,CASSLGSPMDQETQYF,TGTGCTAGCAGCTTAGGTTCGCCGATGGACCAAGAGACCCAGTACTTC
few,TRBJ1-2,NA,TRBV12-3/TRBV12-4,15,CASVRRDTYLYGYTF,TGTGCCAGCGTCCGGCGGGACACCTATCTCTATGGCTACACCTTC
many,TRBJ1-6,NA,TRBV7-2,15,CASSLIGPNNSPLHF,TGTGCCAGCAGCTTAATAGGGCCGAATAATTCACCCCTCCACTTT
NA,TRBJ2-3,NA,TRBV28,15,CASFPWQGNTDTQYF,TGTGCCAGCTTCCCCTGGCAGGGAAACACAGATACGCAGTATTTT
NA,TRBJ2-7,NA,TRBV5-1,17,CASSLAGAGYSSYEQYF,TGCGCCAGCAGCTTGGCCGGGGCAGGATATTCCTCCTACGAGCAGTACTTC
few,TRBJ2-7,TRBD1,TRBV15,16,CATSTLDRGKPYEQYF,TGTGCCACCAGCACCTTGGACAGGGGCAAGCCCTACGAGCAGTACTTC
NA,TRBJ2-7,NA,TRBV6-5,13,CASSYGSVDEQYF,TGTGCCAGCAGTTACGGTTCGGTGGACGAGCAGTACTTC
NA,TRBJ2-2,NA,TRBV7-9,15,CASSPGHLHTGELFF,TGTGCCAGCAGCCCGGGACATCTGCACACCGGGGAGCTGTTTTTT
NA,TRBJ1-1,TRBD1,TRBV25-1,15,CASSPKAGGQAEAFF,TGTGCCAGCAGTCCGAAGGCAGGGGGCCAGGCTGAAGCTTTTTTT
once,TRBJ2-3,TRBD2,TRBV20-1,15,CSAPSSGGASDTQYF,TGCAGTGCCCCCTCTAGCGGGGGGGCATCTGATACGCAGTATTTT
few,TRBJ2-1,NA,TRBV9,13,CASSASPLNEQFF,TGTGCCAGCAGCGCGAGCCCCCTGAATGAGCAGTTCTTC
few,TRBJ2-5,NA,TRBV20-1,12,CSASRSEETQYF,TGCAGTGCTAGTAGGTCGGAAGAGACCCAGTACTTC
NA,TRBJ2-1,NA,TRBV7-9,16,CASSPNGGDTYNEQFF,TGTGCCAGCAGCCCCAACGGCGGGGATACCTACAATGAGCAGTTCTTC
few,TRBJ2-5,NA,TRBV6-2/TRBV6-3,17,CASSLEGKGTPQETQYF,TGTGCCAGCAGTCTGGAGGGGAAGGGGACCCCCCAAGAGACCCAGTACTTC
NA,TRBJ2-3,TRBD1,TRBV6-5,18,CASSYRTTGGAGTDTQYF,TGTGCCAGCAGTTACCGGACCACAGGGGGCGCCGGCACAGATACGCAGTATTTT
NA,TRBJ2-2,NA,TRBV6-1,18,CASSRPPGAGVRAGELFF,TGTGCCAGCAGTCGTCCCCCGGGGGCTGGAGTTCGGGCCGGGGAGCTGTTTTTT
few,TRBJ2-5,NA,TRBV5-6,17,CASSFRIGTHLVETQYF,TGTGCCAGCAGCTTCCGAATAGGGACACACCTCGTAGAGACCCAGTACTTC
NA,TRBJ1-2,TRBD1,TRBV15,14,CATSRGQINYGYTF,TGTGCCACCAGCAGGGGACAGATTAACTATGGCTACACCTTC
NA,TRBJ2-2,NA,TRBV2,14,CASKGDMSTGELFF,TGTGCCAGCAAAGGGGATATGAGCACCGGGGAGCTGTTTTTT
NA,TRBJ1-2,NA,TRBV6-2/TRBV6-3,13,CASSSLETYGYTF,TGTGCCAGCAGTTCCCTAGAGACCTATGGCTACACCTTC
few,TRBJ2-2,NA,TRBV25-1,14,CASSEYGKAGELFF,TGTGCCAGCAGTGAATATGGGAAGGCCGGGGAGCTGTTTTTT
many,TRBJ2-1,NA,TRBV24-1,15,CATSVPGTSYNEQFF,TGTGCCACCAGTGTACCCGGGACATCCTACAATGAGCAGTTCTTC
NA,TRBJ2-2,TRBD1,TRBV6-1,13,CASSGQGIRELFF,TGTGCCAGCAGTGGACAGGGTATCCGGGAGCTGTTTTTT
many,TRBJ2-3,NA,TRBV29-1,12,CSADPGGDTQYF,TGCAGCGCCGACCCCGGCGGCGATACGCAGTATTTT
few,TRBJ2-5,NA,TRBV4-3,15,CASSQDVSGQETQYF,TGCGCCAGCAGCCAAGATGTGAGCGGCCAAGAGACCCAGTACTTC
NA,TRBJ2-4,TRBD2,TRBV7-8,16,CASSSRRREGSDIQYF,TGTGCCAGCAGCTCCCGGCGGCGGGAGGGCTCGGACATTCAGTACTTC